This passage covers 21 T cell receptor beta chains from one sample sequenced in a study of blood T cell repertoires in COVID-19. Profiled with immunoSEQ multiplex PCR; TCRdb holds only in-frame clones, not every one. The sample includes 100,000 to 150,000 clones, approximately 90% of them seen just once. Sequencing was performed on peripheral blood. These receptors came from a human donor in a cohort sampled during active COVID-19.

V gene TRBV28 combines with J gene TRBJ1-2; D might be TRBD1 (6 bases). The length of the CDR3 is 15 residues. Germline V gene sequence: CDR1 MDHEN, CDR2 SYDVKM. Trimming stripped 2 bases from V and 4 bases from J, with 14 bases between. The CDR3 sequence: CASSLVNRVAYGYTF. CDR3 sequence (DNA): TGTGCCAGCAGTTTAGTAAACAGGGTAGCCTATGGCTACACCTTC.

This chain links TRBV6-5 with TRBJ2-5, with a possible D match to TRBD2 (5 bases). The CDR3 sequence is 14 residues long. Trimming left V 0 bases short and J 1 base short, with 6 bases between. CDR1 and CDR2 (germline): MNHEY, SVGAGI. CDR3 sequence reads: CASSYSTTQETQYF. CDR3 coding DNA: TGTGCCAGCAGTTACTCGACTACCCAAGAGACCCAGTACTTC.

The rearrangement joins TRBV30 to TRBJ1-5, with D perhaps matching TRBD1 (5 bases). The CDR3 is 13 residues long. From germline, CDR1 is GTSNPN and CDR2 SVGIG (reference sequence). Trimming pared 1 base from V and 5 bases from J, leaving 9 bases between. The CDR3 coding sequence is TGTGCCTGGAGTGGTGGGGGGGATCAGCCCCAGCATTTT. Translated: CAWSGGGDQPQHF.

This clone was recorded a few times. V usage is TRBV7-9 and J usage is TRBJ1-5; 11 bases align to TRBD1. V shed 5 bases, J shed 6 bases, and the junction held 6 bases outside the gene matches. This CDR3 region has 15 residues. In germline, CDR1 is SEHNR, CDR2 FQNEAQ (reference sequence). The CDR3 DNA sequence: TGTGCCAGCAGCCGAGGACAGGGGGCAGGTCAGCCCCAGCATTTT. Translated: CASSRGQGAGQPQHF.

Here the CDR3 reads CASSLNRGPNTGELFF. DNA for the CDR3: TGTGCCAGCAGCCTCAACAGGGGGCCTAACACCGGGGAGCTGTTTTTT. V and J are TRBV7-2 and TRBJ2-2, with TRBD1 matching 9 bases. Germline-derived CDR1 and CDR2 are SGHTA and FQGNSA. This CDR3 comprises 16 residues. V gave up 5 bases and J gave up 2 bases; unmatched junction bases: 6.

This rearrangement joins TRBV5-6 to TRBJ1-4, with 9 bases lining up with TRBD1. Germline CDR1 and CDR2: SGHDT and YYEEEE. This CDR3 contains 14 residues. V lost 6 bases and J lost 8; bases outside the gene matches: 8. CDR3 in amino acids: CASTVQGASEKLFF. CDR3 DNA sequence: TGTGCCAGCACCGTACAGGGGGCGAGCGAAAAACTGTTTTTT.

This chain links TRBV5-8 with TRBJ2-2, with D unclear. V lost 4 bases and J lost 0, with 7 bases in between. The CDR3 contains 14 residues. CDR1 and CDR2 (germline): SGHTS, YDEGEE. CDR3 DNA: TGTGCCAGCAGCCACGCGCCGAACACCGGGGAGCTGTTTTTT. Amino acids: CASSHAPNTGELFF.

The J gene is TRBJ2-1, the V gene TRBV19, with 8 bases matching TRBD2. The germline V gene encodes CDR1 LNHDA and CDR2 SQIVND (reference sequence). The CDR3 consists of 16 residues. V shed 1 base, J shed 4 bases, and the junction held 6 bases outside the gene matches. CDR3 bases: TGTGCCAGTAGTATAGGTAGGCGGGGGGCATACAATGAGCAGTTCTTC. Translated, it gives CASSIGRRGAYNEQFF.

A single count supports this clone. The chain combines TRBV28 with TRBJ2-7; D might be TRBD2 (6 bases). V was pared by 4 bases and J by 0 bases, with 19 bases between. This CDR3 region has 17 residues. Germline V gene sequence: CDR1 MDHEN, CDR2 SYDVKM. CDR3 sequence (DNA): TGTGCCAGCAGTTCGCGAAGTCTCGGGGACTTCTCCTACGAGCAGTACTTC. It is translated as CASSSRSLGDFSYEQYF. The entire variable domain, with the rest obtained from reference TRBV28 and TRBJ2-7, is as follows: DVKVTQSSRYLVKRTGEKVFLECVQDMDHENMFWYRQDPGLGLRLIYFSYDVKMKEKGDIPEGYSVSREKKERFSLILESASTNQTSMYLCASSSRSLGDFSYEQYFGPGTRLTVT.

This chain links TRBV6-5 with TRBJ1-3, with D perhaps TRBD1 (5 bases). The CDR3 has 14 amino acids. Trimming removed 6 bases from V and 2 bases from J, with 11 bases in between. Germline V gene sequence: CDR1 MNHEY, CDR2 SVGAGI. In DNA, the CDR3 is TGTGCCAGCAGACAGGACGTAGCTGGAAACACCATATATTTT. The encoded protein is CASRQDVAGNTIYF.

This chain links TRBV5-1 with TRBJ1-4; D might be TRBD1 (5 bases). The length of the CDR3 is 16 residues. Germline CDR1 reads SGHRS; CDR2 reads YFSETQ. The V end lost 0 bases, the J end lost 0 bases, and 9 bases lay between the germline ends. Here the CDR3 reads CASSLDRRATNEKLFF. The CDR3 DNA follows: TGCGCCAGCAGCTTGGACAGGAGAGCAACTAATGAAAAACTGTTTTTT.

This chain connects TRBV11-2 to TRBJ2-1; maybe TRBD1 (6 bases). V lost 4 bases to trimming and J lost 2 bases, with 12 bases between them. Germline assignment: CDR1 SGHAT and CDR2 FQNNGV. The CDR3 is made up of 15 amino acids. CDR3 residues: CASSSGTPPYNEQFF. CDR3 nucleotides: TGTGCCAGCAGCTCAGGGACACCTCCCTACAATGAGCAGTTCTTC. Combining the CDR3 with reference TRBV11-2 and TRBJ2-1 gives the whole variable domain EAGVAQSPRYKIIEKRQSVAFWCNPISGHATLYWYQQILGQGPKLLIQFQNNGVVDDSQLPKDRFSAERLKGVDSTLKIQPAKLEDSAVYLCASSSGTPPYNEQFFGPGTRLTVL.

The chain joins TRBV19 to TRBJ1-5, with D possibly matching TRBD1 (5 bases). This CDR3 has 15 amino acids. V was shortened by 7 bases and J by 0 bases, with 13 bases between the two germline ends. Germline V gene lookup returns CDR1 LNHDA and CDR2 SQIVND (reference sequence). The CDR3 reads CASTQGKNSNQPQHF. CDR3 DNA: TGTGCCAGTACCCAGGGAAAAAATAGCAATCAGCCCCAGCATTTT.

V gene TRBV2 combines with J gene TRBJ2-2; D is possibly TRBD1 (7 bases). The germline gives CDR1 SNHLY, CDR2 FYNNEI. CDR3 length: 15 residues. V was shortened by 4 bases and J by 6 bases, with 15 bases between the two germline ends. CDR3 loop: CASSGAGGLPGELFF. In DNA form, the CDR3 reads TGTGCCAGCAGTGGGGCAGGGGGGTTGCCCGGGGAGCTGTTTTTT.

The rearrangement uses TRBV27 and TRBJ2-7; 13 nucleotides line up with TRBD2. The CDR3 is made up of 16 amino acids. V was clipped by 2 bases and J by 6 bases; unmatched bases: 7. Germline V lookup: CDR1 MNHEY, CDR2 SMNVEV (reference sequence). The DNA of the CDR3 is TGTGCCAGCAGTTTAACCTCGGGACTAGCGGGACTCGAGCAGTACTTC. The encoded protein is CASSLTSGLAGLEQYF.

J is TRBJ1-5 and V is TRBV19, with D unresolved. In germline, CDR1 is LNHDA, CDR2 SQIVND (reference sequence). The CDR3 sequence is 12 residues long. V was cut by 6 bases and J by 9 bases, with 12 bases left in between. The CDR3 protein is CASSIYGGPQHF. Here the CDR3 DNA reads TGTGCCAGTAGCATTTATGGAGGGCCCCAGCATTTT.

CDR3 in amino acids: CASSQLGSNEQFF. The CDR3 DNA reads TGTGCCAGCAGCCAGCTAGGCTCCAATGAGCAGTTCTTC. The rearrangement joins TRBV28 to TRBJ2-1; D unclear. Germline V gene sequence: CDR1 MDHEN, CDR2 SYDVKM. The CDR3 totals 13 residues. With 6 bases removed from V and 6 bases from J, the gap between germline ends came to 12 bases.

The chain has TRBV3-1 (or the pseudogene TRBV3-2) and TRBJ2-1; 11 nucleotides align to TRBD2. V lost 1 base and J lost 5; bases outside the gene matches: 7. Germline CDR1 reads LGHDT; CDR2 reads YNNKEL (reference sequence). This CDR3 has 17 amino acids. CDR3 sequence (DNA): TGTGCCAGCAGCCAAGTTAGCGGGGGGGCCGGGGACAATGAGCAGTTCTTC. Protein product: CASSQVSGGAGDNEQFF.

The rearrangement joins TRBV4-2 to TRBJ2-7, with a tentative D call TRBD2 (6 bases). The CDR3 is 15 residues long. The V gene's germline CDR1 is LGHNA and CDR2 YNFKEQ. The ends were cut back, 1 base at V and 3 bases at J, with 13 bases in the middle. DNA for the CDR3: TGTGCCAGCAGCCAAGGGGCTACCGGGGGCTACGAGCAGTACTTC. It is translated as CASSQGATGGYEQYF.

This clone has only a few counts. The chain uses TRBV13 and TRBJ2-3; D not resolved. Between the trimmed V and J ends, which lost 6 bases and 5 bases, there was a span of 6 bases. The CDR3 length is 11 residues. Germline V gene sequence: CDR1 PRHDT, CDR2 FYEKMQ (reference sequence). The CDR3, as DNA: TGTGCCAGCAGTTCGGGAGATACGCAGTATTTT. Protein product: CASSSGDTQYF. Full variable domain (missing parts from reference TRBV13 and TRBJ2-3): AAGVIQSPRHLIKEKRETATLKCYPIPRHDTVYWYQQGPGQDPQFLISFYEKMQSDKGSIPDRFSAQQFSDYHSELNMSSLELGDSALYFCASSSGDTQYFGPGTRLTVL.

This sequence joins TRBV18 and TRBJ2-7, with a possible D match to TRBD1 (6 bases). CDR3 length: 14 residues. V lost 2 bases to trimming and J lost 2 bases, with 10 bases between them. CDR1 and CDR2 from the germline V gene are KGHSH and LQKENI. CDR3 bases: TGTGCCAGCTCACCAGGCCAGGGGCCCTACGAGCAGTACTTC. As protein: CASSPGQGPYEQYF.